This TCR beta chain comes out of a study of T cells in localized non-small cell lung cancer. Study results and caveats: Longer overall survival associated with higher blood T cell density; shorter survival with higher adjacent-lung clonality. The appearance of a median roughly 56 of the top 100 tumor clones was seen in adjacent lung. Only one tumor region was sequenced, so heterogeneity remains possible.

Sequencing used immunoSEQ multiplex PCR; TCRdb keeps in-frame clones, though not all of them. The sample comprises 75,000 to 80,000 clones, approximately 80% of which are singletons, and 9.5% rests with the top ten. Germline values: CDR1 ENHRY, CDR2 SYGVKD. The CDR3 runs 13 residues. V shed 8 bases and J 2 bases; nucleotides not matched to a gene: 5. A word on this clone: Antigen specificity is unknown.

This chain joins TRBV10-3 and TRBJ1-1; 7 bases fit TRBD1. This clonotype originated in a female donor older than 55 with stage I lung adenocarcinoma. The material was peripheral blood, obtained before any cancer treatment. CDR3: CAISGTANTEAFF. The CDR3 nucleotides read TGTGCCATCTCCGGGACAGCAAACACTGAAGCTTTCTTT.